This T cell receptor (beta chain) is drawn from a study of tumor T cells in aggressive B-cell lymphoma. TCRdb keeps only in-frame clones here, not all; method: immunoSEQ multiplex PCR. The sample lists 3,800 or so clones, 94% occurring once. The V end lost 2 bases, the J end lost 1 base, and 7 bases lay between the germline ends. The CDR3 loop spans 14 amino acids. CDR1 is MDHEN, CDR2 SYDVKM, per germline. This clonotype was sampled from an adult with diffuse large B cell lymphoma. Sample: tumor tissue. V is TRBV28 and J is TRBJ2-3, with TRBD1 as a possible D gene (5 bases). The DNA of the CDR3 is TGTGCCAGCAGTTTAGACAGTCGCACAGATACGCAGTATTTT. Its protein is CASSLDSRTDTQYF. Full variable domain (outside the CDR3, taken from reference TRBV28 and TRBJ2-3): DVKVTQSSRYLVKRTGEKVFLECVQDMDHENMFWYRQDPGLGLRLIYFSYDVKMKEKGDIPEGYSVSREKKERFSLILESASTNQTSMYLCASSLDSRTDTQYFGPGTRLTVL.